Reported below is one TCR beta chain. The target antigen is unknown. Germline CDR1 MDHEN, CDR2 SYDVKM. This CDR3 is built from 13 residues. Deletions cut 6 bases from V and 4 bases from J, with 7 bases between. This sample stems from a study of graft-versus-host responses after intestinal transplantation. Study-wide context: Each of the recipients got a multivisceral, liver-intestinal, or isolated intestinal transplant. Anti-thymocyte globulin induction, then tacrolimus and steroids for around 3 years, went to all recipients.

TCRdb's copy holds only in-frame clones and misses some; the assay was immunoSEQ multiplex PCR. This sample has approximately 81,000 clones; roughly 87% occur once, and the top ten carry roughly 7.3%. General study findings and limits: The recipient marrow held GvH clones, and some of them showed up first in ileum or blood.

Sample: unstimulated CD8+ T cells sorted from spleen or lymph node cells, taken before transplant. This sequence originates from a human donor who was the organ donor for an intestinal transplant. The rearrangement joins TRBV28 to TRBJ2-6; D gene ambiguous. The CDR3 spells CASSQPGANVLTF. In DNA, the CDR3 is TGTGCCAGCAGCCAGCCGGGGGCCAACGTCCTGACTTTC.